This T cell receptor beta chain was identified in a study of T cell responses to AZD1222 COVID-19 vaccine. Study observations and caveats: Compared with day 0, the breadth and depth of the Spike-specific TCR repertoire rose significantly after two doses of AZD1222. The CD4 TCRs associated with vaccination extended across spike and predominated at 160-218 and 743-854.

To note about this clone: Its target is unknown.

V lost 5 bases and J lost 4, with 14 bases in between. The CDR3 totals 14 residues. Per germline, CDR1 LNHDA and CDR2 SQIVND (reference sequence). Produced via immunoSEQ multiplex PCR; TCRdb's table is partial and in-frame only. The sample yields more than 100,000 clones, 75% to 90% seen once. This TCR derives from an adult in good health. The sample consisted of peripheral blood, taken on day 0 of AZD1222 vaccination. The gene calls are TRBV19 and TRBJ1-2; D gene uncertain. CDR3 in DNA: TGTGCCAGTAGTCCCCTCGGGTCCGCCTATGGCTACACCTTC. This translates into CASSPLGSAYGYTF.